Listed here are 30 T cell receptor beta chains from one sample, sequenced in a study of early T cells in non-severe SARS-CoV-2 infection. In TCRdb, the 5' RACE reads were re-called with MiXCR into one record per CDR3 protein. Among tens of thousands of distinct CDR3 sequences, over 9% were seen once, and the ten largest hold approximately 3.9%. Sequenced material: whole blood. Receptors were obtained from an adult who was a healthcare worker with PCR-confirmed SARS-CoV-2 infection or an uninfected control (not recorded which).

The chain joins TRBV11-1 to TRBJ1-4; D gene unclear. The CDR3 has 12 residues. Deletions cut 8 bases from V and 0 bases from J, with 4 bases between. In germline, CDR1 is SGHAT, CDR2 FQDESV (reference sequence). The CDR3 reads CASGATNEKLFF. CDR3 in DNA: TGTGCCAGCGGGGCAACTAATGAAAAACTGTTTTTT.

This clonotype was detected ten times or more. The chain combines TRBV20-1 with TRBJ2-7; the match to TRBD2 covers 7 bases. The germline V gene encodes CDR1 DFQATT and CDR2 SNEGSKA (reference sequence). CDR3 length: 14 residues. After removal of 6 bases from V and 0 bases from J, the junction contained 8 bases not matched to a gene. CDR3 sequence reads: CSARNSGSSYEQYF. The CDR3 region has the DNA TGCAGTGCCAGGAATAGCGGGTCCTCCTACGAGCAGTACTTC.

A few counts support this clonotype. V and J are TRBV7-9 and TRBJ2-6, with a weak D call TRBD1 (6 bases). The V gene lost 7 bases and the J gene lost 0 bases, with 13 bases spanning the gap. The CDR3 loop spans 16 amino acids. Germline V gene lookup returns CDR1 SEHNR and CDR2 FQNEAQ (reference sequence). The CDR3: CASTADSHSGANVLTF. As DNA, the CDR3 is TGTGCCAGCACCGCGGACAGCCACTCTGGGGCCAACGTCCTGACTTTC.

This clonotype was seen at least ten times. J is TRBJ2-5 and V is TRBV3-1, with no clear D. In germline, CDR1 is LGHDT, CDR2 YNNKEL (reference sequence). Trimming cost V 4 bases and J 4 bases, with 4 bases left between them. This CDR3 comprises 11 residues. This chain's CDR3 is CASSRAETQYF. The CDR3 DNA is TGTGCCAGCAGCCGGGCAGAGACCCAGTACTTC.

Only a few counts were recorded for this clonotype. The J gene is TRBJ2-6, the V gene TRBV20-1; 8 positions agree with TRBD2. V lost 6 bases to trimming and J lost 3 bases; unmatched junction nucleotides: 4. In germline, CDR1 is DFQATT, CDR2 SNEGSKA (reference sequence). CDR3 length equals 14 residues. CDR3 coding DNA: TGCAGTGCCCTGCGGGGGGATGGGGCCAACGTCCTGACTTTC. Its protein is CSALRGDGANVLTF.

In its sample, this clonotype was seen many times. The chain is built from TRBV28 and TRBJ1-2, with 7 positions matching TRBD1. The CDR3 contains 13 residues. Germline V lookup: CDR1 MDHEN, CDR2 SYDVKM. After removal of 6 bases from V and 2 bases from J, the junction contained 3 bases not matched to a gene. CDR3 nucleotide sequence: TGTGCCAGCAGGTCGACAGGGAACTATGGCTACACCTTC. This codes for CASRSTGNYGYTF.

The rearrangement joins TRBV7-2 to TRBJ2-5; D is possibly TRBD1 (7 bases). In germline, CDR1 is SGHTA, CDR2 FQGNSA. CDR3 length: 15 residues. V was trimmed by 8 bases and J by 2 bases, leaving 18 bases between them. For the CDR3, the DNA is TGTGCCAGCGGCAGGGGGGCTCAATGGCAAGAGACCCAGTACTTC. Its translation: CASGRGAQWQETQYF.

The gene calls are TRBV28 and TRBJ1-1; TRBD1 might be the D (5 bases). Trimming took 5 bases from V and 8 from J, leaving 12 bases between them. From germline, CDR1 is MDHEN and CDR2 SYDVKM. The CDR3 runs 12 residues. CDR3 region: CASSPKYREAFF. CDR3 DNA: TGTGCCAGCAGTCCTAAATACAGGGAAGCTTTCTTT.

The table lists this clonotype with a few counts. This chain joins TRBV27 and TRBJ2-1; the match to TRBD2 covers 12 bases. J gave up 3 bases and V 5 bases, and 5 bases lay outside the gene matches. This CDR3 region has 16 residues. The germline V gene has CDR1 MNHEY and CDR2 SMNVEV (reference sequence). CDR3 DNA sequence: TGTGCCAGCAGTATGGGACTAGCGGGTTTCTACAATGAGCAGTTCTTC. Translated, it gives CASSMGLAGFYNEQFF.

In this sample, this clonotype turned up many times. The rearrangement links TRBV9 to TRBJ2-7; TRBD1 matches 8 bases. The CDR3 length is 15 residues. Germline V gene sequence: CDR1 SGDLS, CDR2 YYNGEE. The ends lost 4 bases at V and 2 bases at J; junction bases unmatched: 8. This CDR3 reads CASSPGDRTPYEQYF. CDR3 bases: TGTGCCAGCAGCCCGGGGGACAGGACCCCCTACGAGCAGTACTTC.

The chain has TRBV28 and TRBJ2-7; D is unresolved. The V gene lost 5 bases and the J gene lost 7 bases, with 18 bases spanning the gap. Germline lookup yields CDR1 MDHEN and CDR2 SYDVKM. This CDR3 contains 14 residues. The CDR3 loop is CASSSAPRLWEQYF. As DNA, the CDR3 is TGTGCCAGCAGTAGCGCGCCGCGGTTGTGGGAGCAGTACTTC.

This clonotype was observed at least ten times. The chain employs TRBV6-5 and TRBJ1-1, with D tentatively TRBD1 (6 bases). Germline CDR1 is MNHEY and CDR2 is SVGAGI. V was shortened by 7 bases and J by 1 base, with 13 bases between the two germline ends. CDR3 length equals 14 residues. The CDR3 is CASNPAGENTEAFF. CDR3 sequence (DNA): TGTGCCAGCAACCCGGCAGGGGAGAACACTGAAGCTTTCTTT.

The sample holds many counts of this clonotype. The rearrangement joins TRBV7-9 to TRBJ2-7; D not certain. Trimming stripped 5 bases from V and 3 bases from J, with 8 bases between. Germline V gene data show CDR1 as SEHNR and CDR2 as FQNEAQ (reference sequence). The CDR3 covers 12 residues. CDR3 DNA: TGTGCCAGCAGCCGAGAGGTCTACGAGCAGTACTTC. It specifies CASSREVYEQYF.

This chain connects TRBV6-6 to TRBJ2-5; D call uncertain. V lost 2 bases, J lost 3 bases, and 10 bases lay in between. Per germline, CDR1 MNHNY and CDR2 SVGAGI (reference sequence). The CDR3 consists of 14 residues. CDR3 in amino acids: CASSYGSDKETQYF. DNA of the CDR3: TGTGCCAGCAGTTACGGGTCAGATAAAGAGACCCAGTACTTC.

This clonotype was counted ten times or more. At one end, the junction sequence differs from germline, possibly due to a read error. CDR3 nucleotides: TGTGCCACCAGTGATGCTGGGGGAAATCGGCCCCAGCATTTT. Translation gives CATSDAGGNRPQHF. The chain employs TRBV24-1 and TRBJ1-5, with D perhaps matching TRBD1 (5 bases). CDR1 is KGHDR and CDR2 is SFDVKD in the germline V gene. The CDR3 is 14 residues long.

Worth noting for this clonotype: A much larger clone differs from this one at a single base, so this may be a read error. This rearrangement joins TRBV29-1 to TRBJ2-7, with 8 bases matching TRBD1. The germline CDR1 and CDR2 sequences are SQVTM and ANQGSEA. The CDR3 loop spans 12 amino acids. With 4 bases clipped from V and 1 base from J, the junction kept 0 bases outside the gene matches. The CDR3 coding sequence is TGCAGCGTTGGGACAGGGTCCTACGAGCAGTACTTC. Amino acids: CSVGTGSYEQYF.

This clonotype was counted between two and nine times. CDR3 protein: CSARQGLQGTGELFF. The CDR3 DNA is TGCAGTGCTAGACAAGGGCTCCAGGGGACCGGGGAGCTGTTTTTT. This sequence joins TRBV20-1 and TRBJ2-2; tentatively, D is TRBD1 (6 bases). CDR3 length: 15 residues. Trimming took off 2 bases at V and 5 bases at J, with 15 bases between the two ends. CDR1 and CDR2 (germline): DFQATT, SNEGSKA (reference sequence).

Concerning this clonotype: A much larger clone differs from this one at a single base, so this may be a read error. The gene calls are TRBV18 and TRBJ1-1; the D is unclear. The length of the CDR3 is 14 residues. V gave up 6 bases and J gave up 1 base, with 12 bases separating them. The germline CDR1 and CDR2 sequences are KGHSH and LQKENI. The CDR3 sequence: CASSVASENTEAFF. CDR3 nucleotides: TGTGCCAGCTCCGTGGCCTCGGAGAACACTGAAGCTTTCTTT.

This CDR3 is CSVGLGPSSYNEQFF. The CDR3 DNA is TGCAGCGTTGGGCTCGGCCCGAGCTCCTACAATGAGCAGTTCTTC. This rearrangement joins TRBV29-1 to TRBJ2-1; the D is unclear. V lost 4 bases and J 0 bases, leaving 13 bases between the germline ends. Germline loops: CDR1 SQVTM, CDR2 ANQGSEA. The CDR3 sequence is 15 residues long.

This clonotype came up many times. The V call is TRBV12-3 or TRBV12-4, the J call TRBJ1-2; D gene uncertain. This CDR3 is built from 13 residues. Between the trimmed V and J ends, which lost 0 bases and 7 bases, there was a span of 9 bases. CDR3 residues: CASSLAAQSGYTF. CDR3 in DNA: TGTGCCAGCAGTTTAGCAGCCCAGAGTGGCTACACCTTC.

This clonotype has a count of ten or more. This CDR3 reads CSVTDGGSNSPLHF. DNA for the CDR3: TGCAGCGTTACTGACGGAGGATCCAATTCACCCCTCCACTTT. The rearrangement joins TRBV29-1 to TRBJ1-6; no firm D call. This CDR3 comprises 14 residues. Looked up from germline, CDR1 is SQVTM and CDR2 is ANQGSEA. Trimming took off 5 bases at V and 7 bases at J, with 15 bases between the two ends.

The chain links TRBV30 to TRBJ2-3; 13 bases are shared with TRBD2. Germline CDR1 GTSNPN, CDR2 SVGIG (reference sequence). This CDR3 contains 17 residues. After removal of 3 bases from V and 0 bases from J, the junction contained 6 bases not matched to a gene. The CDR3 DNA sequence: TGTGCCTGGAGCGACGGGACTAGCGGGACTAGCACAGATACGCAGTATTTT. Amino acids: CAWSDGTSGTSTDTQYF.

V is TRBV9 and J is TRBJ1-3; D remains unclear. Germline CDR1 reads SGDLS; CDR2 reads YYNGEE. V was pared by 4 bases and J by 3 bases, with 5 bases between. The CDR3 has 12 residues. The CDR3 sequence is CASSPLGNTIYF. The CDR3 bases are TGTGCCAGCAGCCCCCTTGGAAACACCATATATTTT. The whole variable domain, remainder taken from reference TRBV9 and TRBJ1-3, is DSGVTQTPKHLITATGQRVTLRCSPRSGDLSVYWYQQSLDQGLQFLIQYYNGEERAKGNILERFSAQQFPDLHSELNLSSLELGDSALYFCASSPLGNTIYFGEGSWLTVV.

In this sample, this clonotype turned up a few times. The chain has TRBV2 and TRBJ1-3, with TRBD1 matching over 8 bases. Germline V gene data show CDR1 as SNHLY and CDR2 as FYNNEI. Trimming at V came to 2 bases and at J to 3 bases, leaving 6 bases not matched to a gene. This CDR3 has 16 residues. CDR3 sequence (DNA): TGTGCCAGCAGTGAACGTCAGGGGGCGGTTGGAAACACCATATATTTT. Its protein is CASSERQGAVGNTIYF.

This clonotype was counted between two and nine times. The chain combines TRBV28 with TRBJ2-7, with 9 bases that match TRBD2. This CDR3 spans 15 amino acids. Per the germline V gene, CDR1 is MDHEN and CDR2 is SYDVKM. The V gene end was trimmed by 2 bases and the J gene end by 1 base; junction bases not matched to a gene: 3. CDR3 sequence: CASSLGSGGSYEQYF. The CDR3, as DNA: TGTGCCAGCAGTTTAGGTAGCGGGGGTTCCTACGAGCAGTACTTC.

The chain recombines TRBV6-1 with TRBJ1-5, with D uncertain. CDR1 MNHNS and CDR2 SASEGT come from the germline V gene. V shed 7 bases and J shed 0 bases, with 16 bases lying between them. CDR3 size: 16 residues. The chain's CDR3 is CASTPHELYSNQPQHF. CDR3 nucleotides: TGTGCCAGCACCCCCCACGAGCTCTATAGCAATCAGCCCCAGCATTTT.

This chain uses TRBV19 with TRBJ2-5, with 12 positions matching TRBD2. Looked up from germline, CDR1 is LNHDA and CDR2 is SQIVND (reference sequence). This CDR3 has 15 amino acids. V shed 6 bases and J 4 bases; nucleotides not matched to a gene: 6. The CDR3 nucleotides read TGTGCCAGTAGCCCTAAGACTAGCGGGAGAGAGACCCAGTACTTC. This encodes CASSPKTSGRETQYF.

This clonotype appeared a few times. This chain links TRBV29-1 with TRBJ2-2, with D perhaps TRBD1 (6 bases). The CDR3 is 13 residues long. CDR1 and CDR2 from the germline V gene are SQVTM and ANQGSEA. Trimming cost V 1 base and J 7 bases, with 10 bases left between them. The CDR3 coding sequence is TGCAGCGTTGAAGGAAACAGGGACGGGGAGCTGTTTTTT. It codes for CSVEGNRDGELFF.

The chain links TRBV28 to TRBJ2-1; D is uncertain. CDR1 is MDHEN, CDR2 SYDVKM, per germline. Trimming cost V 7 bases and J 6 bases, with 16 bases left between them. The CDR3 is 14 residues long. CDR3 residues: CASKRHGVGNEQFF. CDR3 nucleotide sequence: TGTGCCAGCAAGAGACATGGGGTAGGCAATGAGCAGTTCTTC. Looking up the rest from reference TRBV28 and TRBJ2-1 gives the full variable domain: DVKVTQSSRYLVKRTGEKVFLECVQDMDHENMFWYRQDPGLGLRLIYFSYDVKMKEKGDIPEGYSVSREKKERFSLILESASTNQTSMYLCASKRHGVGNEQFFGPGTRLTVL.

This chain connects TRBV4-2 to TRBJ2-1; 10 bases are shared with TRBD2. The CDR3 loop spans 18 amino acids. J gave up 2 bases and V 1 base, and 8 bases lay outside the gene matches. CDR1 is LGHNA and CDR2 is YNFKEQ in the germline V gene. CDR3 nucleotides: TGTGCCAGCAGCCAAGGGGCTAGCGGGAGTAGGGCCTACAATGAGCAGTTCTTC. It is translated as CASSQGASGSRAYNEQFF.